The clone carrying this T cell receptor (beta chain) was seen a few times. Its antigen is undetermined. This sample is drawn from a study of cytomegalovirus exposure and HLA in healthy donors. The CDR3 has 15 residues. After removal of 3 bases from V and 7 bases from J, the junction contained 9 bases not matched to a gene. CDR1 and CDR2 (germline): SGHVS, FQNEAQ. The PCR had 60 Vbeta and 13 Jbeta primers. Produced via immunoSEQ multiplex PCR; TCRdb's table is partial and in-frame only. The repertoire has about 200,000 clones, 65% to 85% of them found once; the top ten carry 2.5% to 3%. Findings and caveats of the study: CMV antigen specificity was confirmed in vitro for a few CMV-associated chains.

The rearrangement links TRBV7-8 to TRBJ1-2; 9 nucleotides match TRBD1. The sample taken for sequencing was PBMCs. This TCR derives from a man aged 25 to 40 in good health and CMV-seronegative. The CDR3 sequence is CASSFSGTGFPGYTF. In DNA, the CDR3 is TGTGCCAGCAGCTTCTCCGGGACAGGGTTTCCTGGCTACACCTTC.